The rows below give T cell receptor beta chains drawn from one sample of a study of T-cell reconstitution after alpha-beta-depleted transplantation in children. One entry per CDR3 protein, called by TCRdb with MiXCR from the PCR reads. Of approximately 500,000 distinct CDR3 sequences in the sample, 10% to 13% were seen once. Specimen: PBMCs, collected before TCRalphabeta/CD19-depleted stem cell transplant. Receptors originate from a child between 2 and 9 years old with inherited bone marrow failure, due to receive a stem cell transplant. The conserved cysteine and the conserved F or W are not part of the CDR3 here. The order of the fields is V gene, J gene, CDR3 protein.

TRBV28	TRBJ1-5	ASSYDRQPQH
TRBV2	TRBJ2-5	ASSELGGEGETQY
TRBV5-4	TRBJ2-3	ASSLAHSTDTQY
TRBV4-1	TRBJ2-7	ASSQVGTGNEQY
TRBV28	TRBJ2-6	ASSLFANCGANVLT
TRBV14	TRBJ2-6	ASRAGGAGANVLT
TRBV10-2	TRBJ2-7	ASNTRLADYLKQY
TRBV11-2	TRBJ2-1	ASSFYSGVNEQF
TRBV4-2	TRBJ1-1	ASSQGSDHTEAF
TRBV7-9	TRBJ2-3	ASSWENWDAQY
TRBV29-1	TRBJ1-2	SVPRDASNYGYT
TRBV7-9	TRBJ2-3	ASSPTDN
TRBV12-3/TRBV12-4	TRBJ2-4	ASSLVLAGPLAKNIQY
TRBV7-9	TRBJ1-5	ASSFGRDGQPQH